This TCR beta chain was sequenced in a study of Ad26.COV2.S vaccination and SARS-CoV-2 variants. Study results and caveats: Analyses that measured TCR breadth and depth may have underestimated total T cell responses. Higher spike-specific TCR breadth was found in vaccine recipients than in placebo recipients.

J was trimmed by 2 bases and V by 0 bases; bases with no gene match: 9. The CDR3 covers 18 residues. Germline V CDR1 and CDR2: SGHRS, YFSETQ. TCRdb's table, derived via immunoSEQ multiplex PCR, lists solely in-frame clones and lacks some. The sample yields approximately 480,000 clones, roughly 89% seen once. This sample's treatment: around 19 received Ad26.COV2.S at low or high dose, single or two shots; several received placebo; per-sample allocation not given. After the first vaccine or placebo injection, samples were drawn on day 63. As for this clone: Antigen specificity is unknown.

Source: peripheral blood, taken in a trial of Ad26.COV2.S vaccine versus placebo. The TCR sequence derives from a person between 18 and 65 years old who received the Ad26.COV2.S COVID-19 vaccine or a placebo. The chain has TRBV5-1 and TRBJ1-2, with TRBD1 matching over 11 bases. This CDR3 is CASSLGYRTGGLNYGYTF. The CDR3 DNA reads TGCGCCAGCAGCTTGGGATATAGGACAGGGGGCCTCAACTATGGCTACACCTTC.